A single sample is the source of the 8 T cell receptor beta chains below, sequenced in a study of T cells after yellow fever vaccination. TCRdb independently ran MiXCR on the 5' RACE reads; one entry per CDR3 protein. The table shows about 550,000 distinct CDR3 sequences, with under 25% occurring only once. Specimen: PBMCs, collected 15 days after the yellow fever booster vaccination. The receptors here all came from a young man who received the YFV17D yellow fever vaccine.

The J gene is TRBJ1-2, the V gene TRBV30, with D possibly being TRBD1 (6 bases). The CDR3 contains 15 residues. Trimming pared 4 bases from V and 1 base from J, leaving 16 bases between. The germline gives CDR1 GTSNPN, CDR2 SVGIG (reference sequence). The CDR3 region is CAWIISGHINYGYTF. CDR3 DNA sequence: TGTGCCTGGATCATCTCGGGACACATTAACTATGGCTACACCTTC. The whole variable domain, remainder taken from reference TRBV30 and TRBJ1-2, is SQTIHQWPATLVQPVGSPLSLECTVEGTSNPNLYWYRQAAGRGLQLLFYSVGIGQISSEVPQNLSASRPQDRQFILSSKKLLLSDSGFYLCAWIISGHINYGYTFGSGTRLTVV.

The chain couples TRBV5-4 to TRBJ2-2; the match to TRBD1 covers 7 bases. Germline assignment: CDR1 SGHNT and CDR2 YYREEE (reference sequence). This CDR3 is built from 15 residues. Trimming removed 2 bases from V and 4 bases from J; junction bases left unmatched: 5. CDR3 region: CASSLQGRRTGELFF. CDR3 in DNA: TGTGCCAGCAGCTTACAGGGGCGACGCACCGGGGAGCTGTTTTTT.

The V and J genes are TRBV4-3 and TRBJ2-7, with TRBD1 identical over 10 bases. The V and J ends lost 1 base and 4 bases, in that order; junction bases with no gene match: 4. CDR1 and CDR2 (germline): LGHNA, YSLEER. The CDR3 runs to 15 residues. This chain's CDR3 is CASSQAGQGEYEQYF. The CDR3 coding sequence is TGCGCCAGCAGCCAAGCCGGACAGGGGGAGTACGAGCAGTACTTC.

This clonotype has more than one count but fewer than ten. This chain uses TRBV4-2 with TRBJ2-6; D perhaps matches TRBD2 (6 bases). This CDR3 is 21 amino acids long. Germline assignment: CDR1 LGHNA and CDR2 YNFKEQ. The V end lost 0 bases, the J end lost 0 bases, and 21 bases lay between the germline ends. CDR3 in DNA: TGTGCCAGCAGCCAAGAGCTAAGCGTAAGCGGGTTCCTCTCTGGGGCCAACGTCCTGACTTTC. Amino acid sequence: CASSQELSVSGFLSGANVLTF.

The chain employs TRBV30 and TRBJ2-2; no firm D call. Trimming stripped 7 bases from V and 4 bases from J, with 10 bases between. The CDR3 length is 12 residues. Per the germline V gene, CDR1 is GTSNPN and CDR2 is SVGIG (reference sequence). The CDR3 reads CASGPLTGELFF. In nucleotides, the CDR3 is TGTGCCTCCGGACCCCTCACCGGGGAGCTGTTTTTT. Drawing the rest from reference TRBV30 and TRBJ2-2, the complete variable domain is SQTIHQWPATLVQPVGSPLSLECTVEGTSNPNLYWYRQAAGRGLQLLFYSVGIGQISSEVPQNLSASRPQDRQFILSSKKLLLSDSGFYLCASGPLTGELFFGEGSRLTVL.

This clonotype appeared a few times. This chain uses TRBV12-3 or TRBV12-4 with TRBJ2-4, with D perhaps TRBD1 (6 bases). The ends were cut back, 3 bases at V and 7 bases at J, with 19 bases in the middle. The CDR3 contains 16 residues. CDR3 DNA sequence: TGTGCCAGCAGTTTTTTAGTAGACGGAAGGGGGAACATTCAGTACTTC. This sequence encodes CASSFLVDGRGNIQYF.

The chain combines TRBV5-1 with TRBJ2-7; tentative D call: TRBD2 (6 bases). Germline CDR1 reads SGHRS; CDR2 reads YFSETQ. V lost 0 bases and J lost 6, with 13 bases in between. This CDR3 has 14 residues. CDR3: CASSLDVGSIEQYF. The CDR3 DNA sequence: TGCGCCAGCAGCTTGGATGTCGGGAGCATCGAGCAGTACTTC.

This clonotype was counted only a few times. The DNA for the CDR3 is TGTGCCAGCACCAAGGCCGGGGTGGGAACTTTCTTT. Protein sequence: CASTKAGVGTFF. The rearrangement links TRBV5-4 to TRBJ1-1, with D unclear. Germline loops: CDR1 SGHNT, CDR2 YYREEE (reference sequence). V was cut by 6 bases and J by 12 bases, with 18 bases left in between. The CDR3 is 12 amino acids.